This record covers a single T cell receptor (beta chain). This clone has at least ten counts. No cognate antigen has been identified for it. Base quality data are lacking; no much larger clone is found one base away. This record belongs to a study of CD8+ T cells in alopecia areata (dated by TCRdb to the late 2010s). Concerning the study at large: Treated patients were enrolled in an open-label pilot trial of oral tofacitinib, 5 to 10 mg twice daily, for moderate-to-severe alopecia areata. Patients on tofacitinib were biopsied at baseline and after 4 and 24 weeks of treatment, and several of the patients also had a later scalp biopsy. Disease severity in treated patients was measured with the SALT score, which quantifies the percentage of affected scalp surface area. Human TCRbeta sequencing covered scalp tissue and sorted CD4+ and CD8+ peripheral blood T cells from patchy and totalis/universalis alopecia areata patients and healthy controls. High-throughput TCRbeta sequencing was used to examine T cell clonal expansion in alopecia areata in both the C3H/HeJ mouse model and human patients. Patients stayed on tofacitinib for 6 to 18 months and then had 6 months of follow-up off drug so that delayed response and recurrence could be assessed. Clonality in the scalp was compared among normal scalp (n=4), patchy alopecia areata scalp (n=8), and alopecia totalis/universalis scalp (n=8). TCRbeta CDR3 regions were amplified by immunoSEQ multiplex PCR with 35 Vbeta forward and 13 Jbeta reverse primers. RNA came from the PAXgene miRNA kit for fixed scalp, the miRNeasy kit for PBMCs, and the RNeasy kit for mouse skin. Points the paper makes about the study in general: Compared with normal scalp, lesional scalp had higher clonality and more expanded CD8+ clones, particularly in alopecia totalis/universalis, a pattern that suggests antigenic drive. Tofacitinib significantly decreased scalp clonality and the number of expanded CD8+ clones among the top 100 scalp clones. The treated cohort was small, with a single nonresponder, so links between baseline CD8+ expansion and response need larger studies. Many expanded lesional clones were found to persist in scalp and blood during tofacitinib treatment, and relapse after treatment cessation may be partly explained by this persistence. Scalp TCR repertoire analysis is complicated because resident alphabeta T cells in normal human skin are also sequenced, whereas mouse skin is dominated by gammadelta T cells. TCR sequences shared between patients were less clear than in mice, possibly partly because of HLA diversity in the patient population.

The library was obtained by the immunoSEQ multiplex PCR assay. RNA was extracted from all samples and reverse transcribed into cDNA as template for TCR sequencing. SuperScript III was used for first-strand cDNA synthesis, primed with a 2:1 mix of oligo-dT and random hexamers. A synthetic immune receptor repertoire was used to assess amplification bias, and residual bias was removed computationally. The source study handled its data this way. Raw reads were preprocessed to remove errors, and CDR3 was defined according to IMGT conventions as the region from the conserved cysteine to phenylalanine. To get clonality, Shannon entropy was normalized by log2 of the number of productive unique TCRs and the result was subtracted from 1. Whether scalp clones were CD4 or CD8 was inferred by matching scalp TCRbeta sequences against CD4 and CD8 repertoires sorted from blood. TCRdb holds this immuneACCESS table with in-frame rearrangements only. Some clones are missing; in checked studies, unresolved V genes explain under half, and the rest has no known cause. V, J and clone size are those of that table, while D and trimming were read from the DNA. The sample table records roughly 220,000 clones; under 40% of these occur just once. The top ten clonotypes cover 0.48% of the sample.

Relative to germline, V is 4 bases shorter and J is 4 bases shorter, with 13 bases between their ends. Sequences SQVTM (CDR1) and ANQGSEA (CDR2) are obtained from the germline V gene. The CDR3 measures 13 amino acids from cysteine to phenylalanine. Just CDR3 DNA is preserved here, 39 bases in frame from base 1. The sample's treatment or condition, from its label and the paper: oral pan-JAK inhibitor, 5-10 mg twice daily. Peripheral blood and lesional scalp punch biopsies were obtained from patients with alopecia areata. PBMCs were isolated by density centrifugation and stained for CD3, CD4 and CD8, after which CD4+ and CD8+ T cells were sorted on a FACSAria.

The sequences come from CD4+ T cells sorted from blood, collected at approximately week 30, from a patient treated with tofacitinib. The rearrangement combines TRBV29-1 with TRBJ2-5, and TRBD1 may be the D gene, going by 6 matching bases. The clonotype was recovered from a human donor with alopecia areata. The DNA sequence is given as TGCAGCGTTGCACAGGGTTTTAGAGAGACCCAGTACTTC. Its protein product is CSVAQGFRETQYF.